The 18 T cell receptor beta chains below come from one sample, sequenced in a study of Graves' ophthalmopathy and Graves' hyperthyroidism. Transcripts of RNA were the source for amplifying TCR beta CDR3 regions. First-round RT-PCR used HTBI primers; second-round multiplex PCR followed. TCRdb reanalysed the multiplex PCR reads using MiXCR and keeps one entry per CDR3 protein. The sample shows hundreds of thousands of distinct CDR3 sequences, about a fifth of them seen only once. The sample consisted of peripheral blood. The receptors originated from a young woman with stable Graves' hyperthyroidism. Some clones in this sample may be carry-over from other donors' samples.

This clonotype occurred many times. The V and J genes are TRBV30 and TRBJ2-7; D unclear. V lost 3 bases, J lost 2 bases, and 14 bases lay in between. Looked up from germline, CDR1 is GTSNPN and CDR2 is SVGIG (reference sequence). There are 14 residues in the CDR3. This CDR3 is CAWSAGNQAYEQYF. The CDR3 nucleotides are TGTGCCTGGAGCGCCGGTAATCAAGCCTACGAGCAGTACTTC.

The chain combines TRBV20-1 with TRBJ2-7; either TRBD1 or TRBD2 may fit D (7 bases each). Germline CDR1 reads DFQATT; CDR2 reads SNEGSKA (reference sequence). CDR3 length: 14 amino acids. With 4 bases removed from V and 7 bases from J, the gap between germline ends came to 20 bases. The CDR3 DNA follows: TGCAGTGCTACAGGGGGGGCAGCGGGGTATGAGCAGTACTTC. Residues: CSATGGAAGYEQYF.

The V call is TRBV6-1, the J call TRBJ2-5, with D perhaps TRBD2 (5 bases). CDR1 is MNHNS, CDR2 SASEGT, per germline. The CDR3 is 12 amino acids. V lost 2 bases and J lost 12, with 13 bases in between. CDR3 DNA: TGTGCCAGCAGTGAACAGCCCCCGGAGGAGTACTTC. Protein product: CASSEQPPEEYF.

This clonotype was observed many times. The chain recombines TRBV5-6 with TRBJ2-7, with D possibly matching TRBD2 (5 bases). The ends were cut back, 4 bases at V and 10 bases at J, with 21 bases in the middle. The CDR3 totals 14 residues. Germline CDR1 and CDR2: SGHDT and YYEEEE. The CDR3 here is CASSLLALEVRQYF. The DNA of the CDR3 is TGTGCCAGCAGCCTCCTAGCACTAGAAGTTCGTCAGTACTTC.

This chain uses TRBV15 with TRBJ2-5; D tentatively fits TRBD1 or TRBD2 (5 bases each). Germline V gene sequence: CDR1 LNHNV, CDR2 YYDKDF (reference sequence). This CDR3 region has 15 residues. The V end lost 3 bases, the J end lost 1 base, and 12 bases lay between the germline ends. For the CDR3, the DNA is TGTGCCACCAGCAGCCCGGGACGGAGCCAAGAGACCCAGTACTTC. It codes for CATSSPGRSQETQYF.

J is TRBJ2-2 and V is TRBV30, with 10 bases identical to TRBD1. Per germline, CDR1 GTSNPN and CDR2 SVGIG (reference sequence). CDR3 length equals 15 residues. V lost 3 bases to trimming and J lost 4 bases; unmatched junction nucleotides: 5. CDR3 sequence (DNA): TGTGCCTGGAGCCGCCGGGACAGGGGCACCGGGGAGCTGTTTTTT. It encodes CAWSRRDRGTGELFF.

This clonotype was counted many times. The rearrangement links TRBV10-3 to TRBJ1-1, with 10 bases that match TRBD1. The V gene's germline CDR1 is ENHRY and CDR2 SYGVKD. The junction had 24 bases not matched to a gene; V was cut back by 4 bases and J by 4 bases. The CDR3 is 21 amino acids. The CDR3 spells CAISASFPGQGLYYGGTEAFF. In DNA form, the CDR3 reads TGTGCCATCAGTGCCTCTTTTCCGGGACAGGGGTTGTACTATGGTGGCACTGAAGCTTTCTTT.

The chain is built from TRBV12-3 or TRBV12-4 and TRBJ1-2, with 7 positions matching TRBD1. The V segment lost 6 bases and the J segment 4 bases; nucleotides outside the gene matches: 8. This CDR3 comprises 14 residues. The CDR3 DNA sequence: TGTGCCAGCAGACGGGGACAGACCCCCTATGGCTACACCTTC. Translation: CASRRGQTPYGYTF.

The V and J genes are TRBV9 and TRBJ1-1; no clear D. V was pared by 4 bases and J by 0 bases, with 25 bases between. CDR3 length: 19 residues. Germline CDR1 reads SGDLS; CDR2 reads YYNGEE. CDR3 residues: CASSRLSSLSANLNTEAFF. In DNA form, the CDR3 reads TGTGCCAGCAGCCGATTATCGAGCCTCTCGGCTAATTTGAACACTGAAGCTTTCTTT.

This clonotype was observed at least ten times. The chain uses TRBV24-1 and TRBJ1-1; 7 nucleotides align to TRBD1. V lost 4 bases and J lost 1; bases outside the gene matches: 14. Germline-derived CDR1 and CDR2 are KGHDR and SFDVKD. The CDR3 loop spans 18 amino acids. The CDR3 nucleotides read TGTGCCACCAGTGACCCACTCAACAACAGGGGAGGGAACACTGAAGCTTTCTTT. The encoded protein is CATSDPLNNRGGNTEAFF.

The chain recombines TRBV3-1 with TRBJ1-3; D gene uncertain. The CDR3 has 13 residues. The V end lost 1 base, the J end lost 11 bases, and 12 bases lay between the germline ends. The germline V gene encodes CDR1 LGHDT and CDR2 YNNKEL (reference sequence). Here the CDR3 reads CASSQGVAGPIYF. The CDR3 DNA reads as TGTGCCAGCAGCCAAGGGGTTGCAGGCCCCATATATTTT. Based on the CDR3 plus reference TRBV3-1 and TRBJ1-3, the full variable domain is DTAVSQTPKYLVTQMGNDKSIKCEQNLGHDTMYWYKQDSKKFLKIMFSYNNKELIINETVPNRFSPKSPDKAHLNLHINSLELGDSAVYFCASSQGVAGPIYFGEGSWLTVV.

In DNA, the CDR3 is TGTGCCATCCACGGGGGGGTAATGAACACTGAAGCTTTCTTT. It is translated as CAIHGGVMNTEAFF. The chain combines TRBV28 with TRBJ1-1, with D tentatively TRBD1 (5 bases). The V end was cut by 10 bases, the J end by 0 bases, with 15 bases between. The CDR3 runs to 14 residues. Looked up from germline, CDR1 is MDHEN and CDR2 is SYDVKM.

The genes are TRBV20-1 and TRBJ1-2; 8 nucleotides agree with TRBD1. The J segment lost 6 bases and the V segment lost 0 bases, leaving 6 bases of the junction unmatched. Germline V gene data show CDR1 as DFQATT and CDR2 as SNEGSKA (reference sequence). The CDR3 is made up of 14 amino acids. The CDR3 coding sequence is TGCAGTGCTAGAGATTCGCCGACAGGGGATGGCTACACCTTC. As protein: CSARDSPTGDGYTF.

Concerning this clonotype: The junction does not match germline at one end; this may be a read error. The CDR3 region is CASSLDTSGGFWNF. The CDR3 DNA is TGTGCCAGCAGCTTAGATACTAGCGGGGGCTTCTGGAACTTC. The chain is built from TRBV7-2 and TRBJ2-7, with 11 bases lining up with TRBD2. Germline values: CDR1 SGHTA, CDR2 FQGNSA. There are 14 residues in the CDR3.

Details on this clonotype: The junction and the germline gene differ at one end; a read error may be behind it. The gene calls are TRBV5-4 and TRBJ2-4, with D possibly being TRBD1 or TRBD2 (6 bases each). The CDR3 is 16 residues long. Germline V lookup: CDR1 SGHNT, CDR2 YYREEE (reference sequence). DNA for the CDR3: TGTGCCAGCAGCTTGAGGGGGGAAGCCTTCAAAAACATTAAGTACTTC. It is translated as CASSLRGEAFKNIKYF.

This clonotype was observed many times. This chain links TRBV6-5 with TRBJ1-5; 9 nucleotides align to TRBD1. The V gene end was trimmed by 11 bases and the J gene end by 7 bases; junction bases not matched to a gene: 12. Per the germline V gene, CDR1 is MNHEY and CDR2 is SVGAGI. The length of the CDR3 is 14 residues. Written as DNA, the CDR3 is TGTGCCGCCGGCTCCGGGACAGGGCAACAGCCCCAGCATTTT. It codes for CAAGSGTGQQPQHF.

This clonotype showed up just a few times. The rearrangement links TRBV4-1 to TRBJ1-2; D gene ambiguous. CDR1 is MGHRA and CDR2 is YSYEKL in the germline V gene. Trimming left V 0 bases short and J 8 bases short, with 13 bases between. This CDR3 spans 14 amino acids. The CDR3 spells CASSQDQGSRGYTF. The CDR3 coding sequence is TGCGCCAGCAGCCAAGATCAAGGGAGTAGAGGCTACACCTTC.

This clonotype showed up just a few times. The chain is built from TRBV30 and TRBJ1-1; maybe TRBD1 (5 bases). V shed 4 bases and J shed 3 bases, with 12 bases lying between them. Germline V gives CDR1 GTSNPN, CDR2 SVGIG (reference sequence). The CDR3 runs 13 residues. The CDR3 DNA reads TGTGCCTGGAACCGGGACTATTACACTGAAGCTTTCTTT. This encodes CAWNRDYYTEAFF.